A selection of T cell receptor beta chains follows, all from one sample in a study of cytomegalovirus exposure and HLA in healthy donors. Assay used: immunoSEQ multiplex PCR; TCRdb lists only in-frame clones, some missing. The sample shows tens of thousands of clones, and under 4% sits with its ten largest clones. The sequencing input was PBMCs. All receptors derive from a woman in her thirties or forties in good health and CMV-seropositive. CDR3s include the opening cysteine and the closing phenylalanine or tryptophan.

V gene,J gene,CDR3 length,CDR3 protein
TRBV4-1,TRBJ2-7,13,CASSQRESYEQYF
TRBV4-1,TRBJ1-1,14,CASSQAIGGTEAFF
TRBV10-3,TRBJ1-1,15,CAISEEGGERAEAFF
TRBV4-2,TRBJ2-7,16,CASSQGTSGIAYEQYF
TRBV10-3,TRBJ2-1,12,CAAGLAQTEQFF
TRBV25-1,TRBJ1-2,18,CASSEYRLVQGGPYGYTF
TRBV9,TRBJ1-1,14,CASSITGADSEAFF
TRBV4-1,TRBJ2-3,16,CASSQIAGLYTDTQYF
TRBV30,TRBJ2-7,16,CAWSVLRGARAYEQYF
TRBV4-1,TRBJ2-3,14,CASSGLQVTDTQYF
TRBV5-1,TRBJ2-3,14,CASSSQVSTDTQYF
TRBV28,TRBJ2-7,14,CASSSVGGSYEQYF
TRBV30,TRBJ2-5,14,CAWSVGSQRETQYF
TRBV7-2,TRBJ1-2,14,CASSYPGQGYGYTF
TRBV10-1,TRBJ2-7,14,CASSPGDSRGEQYF
TRBV7-9,TRBJ1-4,14,CASSAGVGWEKLFF
TRBV9,TRBJ1-3,14,CASSVQGRGNTIYF
TRBV5-4,TRBJ2-5,16,CASSLGPTSMQETQYF
TRBV30,TRBJ1-1,14,CAWLNWGQNTEAFF
TRBV19,TRBJ2-1,17,CASSIGLAGGGGNEQFF
TRBV9,TRBJ2-5,16,CASSVGPGGGGETQYF
TRBV6-5,TRBJ2-7,15,CASRGVTGAAYEQYF
TRBV5-4,TRBJ1-1,14,CASSYTGTRTEAFF
TRBV27,TRBJ2-7,16,CASSQMGQGGRGEQYF
TRBV9,TRBJ1-2,13,CASSWGGRDGYTF
TRBV5-4,TRBJ2-7,15,CASSWPGTGPREQYF
TRBV5-1,TRBJ1-1,13,CASRRRENTEAFF
TRBV5-1,TRBJ2-7,16,CASSFGLAGSAYEQYF
TRBV5-1,TRBJ1-2,14,CASSGDRAFYGYTF
TRBV30,TRBJ1-1,13,CAWSSSGGSEAFF
TRBV29-1,TRBJ2-5,14,CSVGSGGGQETQYF
TRBV29-1,TRBJ2-1,16,CSVNRQGLHSYNEQFF
TRBV5-1,TRBJ2-7,14,CASPLTGGLYEQYF
TRBV19,TRBJ2-5,15,CASSKGLAGEETQYF
TRBV5-1,TRBJ2-5,14,CASSSTSYQETQYF
TRBV5-1,TRBJ2-5,18,CASSLGKLAGGYQETQYF
TRBV30,TRBJ2-2,15,CACPPRIANTGELFF
TRBV29-1,TRBJ2-1,14,CSVALGQRYNEQFF
TRBV7-6,TRBJ2-3,16,CASSFRGAEYTDTQYF
TRBV7-9,TRBJ2-3,18,CASSLVGSSGRARDTQYF
TRBV27,TRBJ2-7,13,CASSLAGQYEQYF
TRBV5-1,TRBJ2-2,13,CAHRTGVTGELFF
TRBV5-1,TRBJ2-3,15,CASSLQTSNTDTQYF
TRBV7-9,TRBJ2-4,15,CASSFRTQAKNIQYF
TRBV13,TRBJ2-7,17,CASSGGQGASGGYEQYF
TRBV9,TRBJ2-3,15,CASSVQERGTDTQYF
TRBV19,TRBJ2-5,14,CASSISTGQETQYF
TRBV28,TRBJ2-7,15,CASSSSGQGSYEQYF
TRBV5-4,TRBJ1-1,14,CASSRGLGGTEAFF
TRBV11-2,TRBJ2-2,14,CASSRPGQSGELFF
TRBV5-1,TRBJ2-7,13,CASSISTGYEQYF
TRBV11-2,TRBJ2-7,15,CASSPQSLAAYEQYF